What follows are 30 T cell receptor beta chains derived from one specimen sequenced in a study of pediatric ulcerative colitis. During colonoscopy, one to two rectal pinch biopsies were collected. Assay: immunoSEQ multiplex PCR; the TCRdb copy retains only in-frame clones and omits some. The sample includes 40,000 to 60,000 clones, about four fifths of them seen just once. The specimen was gut tissue. The origin of the receptors is a girl aged 10 to 17 with moderate ulcerative colitis.

The chain has TRBV5-4 and TRBJ2-5, with 9 bases matching TRBD1. The length of the CDR3 is 16 residues. Per the germline V gene, CDR1 is SGHNT and CDR2 is YYREEE (reference sequence). V gave up 4 bases and J gave up 4 bases; unmatched junction bases: 11. The CDR3 sequence is CASSHQDRGRGETQYF. CDR3 nucleotides: TGTGCCAGCAGCCACCAGGACAGGGGAAGGGGAGAGACCCAGTACTTC.

This clone was seen more than once but under ten times. The gene calls are TRBV13 and TRBJ1-1, with unresolved D. There are 16 residues in the CDR3. The V gene lost 5 bases and the J gene lost 10 bases, with 26 bases spanning the gap. Per the germline V gene, CDR1 is PRHDT and CDR2 is FYEKMQ (reference sequence). The CDR3 loop is CASSLTFSGPASGAFF. In DNA form, the CDR3 reads TGTGCCAGCAGCCTTACCTTCAGCGGGCCGGCGAGCGGAGCTTTCTTT.

The chain joins TRBV27 to TRBJ2-7; no definite D call. CDR1 and CDR2 from the germline V gene are MNHEY and SMNVEV (reference sequence). Trimming removed 5 bases from V and 6 bases from J, with 14 bases in between. The CDR3 consists of 13 residues. CDR3 region: CASSPLPISEQYF. The DNA of the CDR3 is TGTGCCAGCAGTCCCCTGCCGATTAGCGAGCAGTACTTC.

The chain couples TRBV5-6 to TRBJ2-7; D may be TRBD1 (5 bases). The CDR3 spans 15 residues. Germline V lookup: CDR1 SGHDT, CDR2 YYEEEE. V was clipped by 0 bases and J by 0 bases, with 10 bases between them. The CDR3 DNA sequence: TGTGCCAGCAGCTTGGGGCCGACAGCCTCCTACGAGCAGTACTTC. Translated: CASSLGPTASYEQYF.

This clone was recorded a few times. The V gene is TRBV6-5, the J gene TRBJ1-1; no firm D call. Trimming shortened V by 0 bases and J by 3 bases, and 11 bases separated the two germline ends. Germline CDR1 and CDR2: MNHEY and SVGAGI. The CDR3 length is 15 residues. In DNA, the CDR3 is TGTGCCAGCAGTTACTCTATCCCTGGGGACACTGAAGCTTTCTTT. Residues: CASSYSIPGDTEAFF.

The V call is TRBV30, the J call TRBJ1-3; perhaps TRBD1 as D (6 bases). There are 14 residues in the CDR3. Germline V gives CDR1 GTSNPN, CDR2 SVGIG (reference sequence). Trimming cost V 3 bases and J 1 base, with 10 bases left between them. The CDR3 DNA reads as TGTGCCTGGAGGAAGGGACATTCTGGAAACACCATATATTTT. Translating gives CAWRKGHSGNTIYF. Based on the CDR3 plus reference TRBV30 and TRBJ1-3, the full variable domain is SQTIHQWPATLVQPVGSPLSLECTVEGTSNPNLYWYRQAAGRGLQLLFYSVGIGQISSEVPQNLSASRPQDRQFILSSKKLLLSDSGFYLCAWRKGHSGNTIYFGEGSWLTVV.

The V gene is TRBV5-4, the J gene TRBJ2-7; D remains unclear. CDR1 and CDR2 from the germline V gene are SGHNT and YYREEE (reference sequence). The CDR3 has 13 amino acids. V gave up 4 bases and J gave up 1 base, with 9 bases separating them. The CDR3 protein is CASSTEQSYEQYF. The CDR3 nucleotides read TGTGCCAGCAGCACAGAACAGTCCTACGAGCAGTACTTC.

The V gene is TRBV7-9, the J gene TRBJ2-2; no definite D call. CDR3 length equals 11 residues. The ends were cut back, 7 bases at V and 7 bases at J, with 7 bases in the middle. Germline CDR1 SEHNR, CDR2 FQNEAQ (reference sequence). The CDR3 DNA is TGTGCCAGCACCCTTGGCGGGGAGCTGTTTTTT. This translates into CASTLGGELFF.

The chain carries TRBV6-6 and TRBJ1-2, with D possibly TRBD1 on 6 matching bases. Trimming left V 5 bases short and J 5 bases short, with 21 bases between. This CDR3 has 16 amino acids. Germline V CDR1 and CDR2: MNHNY, SVGAGI (reference sequence). The CDR3 sequence: CASSTSKSGEMYGYTF. The CDR3 nucleotides read TGTGCCAGCAGTACCTCTAAATCAGGGGAGATGTATGGCTACACCTTC.

Note on this clone: Relative to the germline gene, one junction end is altered; a read error may explain this. The rearrangement links TRBV5-1 to TRBJ2-6; D call uncertain. CDR3 size: 14 residues. In germline, CDR1 is SGHRS, CDR2 YFSETQ. In nucleotides, the CDR3 is TGTGCCAGCAGCTTCCCTCCTGGGGCCAACGTCCTGACTTTC. Translation gives CASSFPPGANVLTF.

The J gene is TRBJ1-2, the V gene TRBV5-1, with 8 bases that match TRBD1. J lost 6 bases, V lost 7 bases, and 8 bases had no gene match. Germline V lookup: CDR1 SGHRS, CDR2 YFSETQ. The CDR3 is made up of 13 amino acids. This chain's CDR3 is CASRGQADDGYTF. The CDR3 region has the DNA TGCGCCAGCCGGGGACAGGCGGACGATGGCTACACCTTC.

This clone was found a few times. V usage is TRBV18 and J usage is TRBJ1-5; TRBD1 matches at 7 bases. Germline CDR1 reads KGHSH; CDR2 reads LQKENI. The V segment lost 2 bases and the J segment 6 bases; nucleotides outside the gene matches: 13. This CDR3 has 17 residues. The CDR3 DNA follows: TGTGCCAGCTCACCATCCACGACAGGGCGTAATAGTCAGCCCCAGCATTTT. This encodes CASSPSTTGRNSQPQHF.

This chain connects TRBV4-1 to TRBJ1-2; possible D gene TRBD1, 5 bases. V was pared by 0 bases and J by 6 bases, with 11 bases between. Germline CDR1 MGHRA, CDR2 YSYEKL. The CDR3 length is 14 residues. In nucleotides, the CDR3 is TGCGCCAGCAGCCAAGAGGGGGAAGGCGATGGCTACACCTTC. Its protein product is CASSQEGEGDGYTF.

The genes are TRBV7-2 and TRBJ1-5; D is possibly TRBD1 (6 bases). Germline-derived CDR1 and CDR2 are SGHTA and FQGNSA. Between the trimmed V and J ends, which lost 6 bases and 0 bases, there was a span of 6 bases. The CDR3 sequence is 13 residues long. The DNA of the CDR3 is TGTGCCAGCAGGGGACATAGCAATCAGCCCCAGCATTTT. Its protein is CASRGHSNQPQHF.

J is TRBJ2-5 and V is TRBV4-1; D is unresolved. V was clipped by 2 bases and J by 4 bases, with 14 bases between them. The CDR3 is 15 residues long. The germline V gene has CDR1 MGHRA and CDR2 YSYEKL. This CDR3 is CASSQSYLTPETQYF. Written as DNA, the CDR3 is TGCGCCAGCAGCCAAAGTTACCTAACCCCAGAGACCCAGTACTTC.

There are a few counts of this clone. The rearrangement joins TRBV6-5 to TRBJ2-7; D unresolved. The CDR3 is 11 amino acids. The V gene's germline CDR1 is MNHEY and CDR2 SVGAGI. V was shortened by 5 bases and J by 4 bases, with 6 bases between the two germline ends. DNA of the CDR3: TGTGCCAGCAGTCAGAATTACGAGCAGTACTTC. It codes for CASSQNYEQYF.

This chain links TRBV6-5 with TRBJ1-4; D possibly corresponds to TRBD1 (5 bases). Trimming pared 6 bases from V and 4 bases from J, leaving 12 bases between. CDR3 length: 14 residues. Germline V lookup: CDR1 MNHEY, CDR2 SVGAGI. The DNA of the CDR3 is TGTGCCAGCAGACCGGGACCGAATAATGAAAAACTGTTTTTT. Translation gives CASRPGPNNEKLFF.

The count of this clone is one. This chain links TRBV5-5 with TRBJ1-6; TRBD1 might be the D (5 bases). Per the germline V gene, CDR1 is SGHKS and CDR2 is YYEKEE (reference sequence). V was pared by 0 bases and J by 10 bases, with 11 bases between. The CDR3 has 14 residues. DNA for the CDR3: TGTGCCAGCAGCTTGGGTCAGGGTCGCTCACCCCTCCACTTT. Amino acid sequence: CASSLGQGRSPLHF.

The chain joins TRBV18 to TRBJ1-1; D remains ambiguous. Germline CDR1 KGHSH, CDR2 LQKENI. The CDR3 contains 15 residues. V was trimmed by 2 bases and J by 1 base, leaving 11 bases between them. The CDR3 here is CASSPFGGPNTEAFF. The DNA of the CDR3 is TGTGCCAGCTCACCATTCGGAGGCCCGAACACTGAAGCTTTCTTT.

The chain couples TRBV7-9 to TRBJ2-7, with D unresolved. This CDR3 region has 12 residues. The germline V gene has CDR1 SEHNR and CDR2 FQNEAQ (reference sequence). The germline V and J ends were trimmed by 4 bases and 2 bases, with 6 bases remaining between them. The CDR3 nucleotides read TGTGCCAGCAGCTCAGGTCCCTACGAGCAGTACTTC. Its protein product is CASSSGPYEQYF.

The rearrangement joins TRBV29-1 to TRBJ2-7; D is perhaps TRBD1 (5 bases). CDR1 SQVTM and CDR2 ANQGSEA come from the germline V gene. V shed 5 bases and J shed 2 bases, with 10 bases lying between them. The CDR3 loop spans 12 amino acids. This chain's CDR3 is CSVSTGTYEQYF. CDR3 nucleotides: TGCAGCGTTTCTACAGGAACCTACGAGCAGTACTTC.

This clone has just a few counts. The CDR3 spells CAWSRGGSNYGYTF. CDR3 in DNA: TGTGCCTGGAGTCGCGGGGGGAGTAACTATGGCTACACCTTC. This chain connects TRBV30 to TRBJ1-2, with a possible D match to TRBD1 (5 bases). The germline CDR1 and CDR2 sequences are GTSNPN and SVGIG (reference sequence). The CDR3 is made up of 14 amino acids. V was cut by 2 bases and J by 1 base, with 11 bases left in between.

This clone was counted a few times. V is TRBV30 and J is TRBJ1-1; the D gene is possibly TRBD1 (5 bases). V gave up 5 bases and J gave up 6 bases, with 13 bases separating them. This CDR3 is 12 amino acids long. Germline CDR1 is GTSNPN and CDR2 is SVGIG (reference sequence). The CDR3 loop reads CAWDSGVPEAFF. The DNA for the CDR3 is TGTGCCTGGGACAGTGGGGTCCCTGAAGCTTTCTTT.

In its sample, this clone was seen once. V gene TRBV2 combines with J gene TRBJ2-4; 8 bases agree with TRBD2. Losses at the gene ends were 5 bases for V and 0 bases for J; bases not matched to a gene: 3. The CDR3 has 15 amino acids. Germline V gives CDR1 SNHLY, CDR2 FYNNEI. CDR3 sequence (DNA): TGTGCCAGCAGTACTAGCGGTCTAGCCAAAAACATTCAGTACTTC. This gives the protein CASSTSGLAKNIQYF.

This clone was picked up a small number of times. This chain joins TRBV28 and TRBJ2-7, with a tentative D call TRBD1 (6 bases). V lost 6 bases and J lost 0, with 15 bases in between. This CDR3 has 15 amino acids. The germline gives CDR1 MDHEN, CDR2 SYDVKM. CDR3 nucleotide sequence: TGTGCCAGCAGCCCTCCGGACAGCCACTCCTACGAGCAGTACTTC. Its protein product is CASSPPDSHSYEQYF.

This sequence joins TRBV19 and TRBJ2-1; D gene ambiguous. The CDR3 contains 11 residues. The V end lost 7 bases, the J end lost 4 bases, and 5 bases lay between the germline ends. Per germline, CDR1 LNHDA and CDR2 SQIVND (reference sequence). CDR3 residues: CASIGYNEQFF. CDR3 DNA: TGTGCCAGTATTGGGTACAATGAGCAGTTCTTC. Using reference TRBV19 and TRBJ2-1 for the parts outside the CDR3, the full variable domain is DGGITQSPKYLFRKEGQNVTLSCEQNLNHDAMYWYRQDPGQGLRLIYYSQIVNDFQKGDIAEGYSVSREKKESFPLTVTSAQKNPTAFYLCASIGYNEQFFGPGTRLTVL.

This clone was picked up a small number of times. The J gene is TRBJ1-4, the V gene TRBV6-1, with 8 bases that match TRBD1. The trim removed 4 bases at V and 8 bases at J, leaving 6 bases unmatched. Germline loops: CDR1 MNHNS, CDR2 SASEGT. The CDR3 length is 14 residues. CDR3 region: CASSADRGGEKLFF. The CDR3, as DNA: TGTGCCAGCAGTGCAGACAGGGGTGGGGAAAAACTGTTTTTT.

V gene TRBV11-2 combines with J gene TRBJ2-2; the D gene is possibly TRBD2 (6 bases). Looked up from germline, CDR1 is SGHAT and CDR2 is FQNNGV. The CDR3 is 15 amino acids. V was shortened by 1 base and J by 3 bases, with 9 bases between the two germline ends. The CDR3 region is CASSLGGTYTGELFF. The CDR3 DNA sequence: TGTGCCAGCAGCTTAGGGGGGACTTACACCGGGGAGCTGTTTTTT.

On this clone itself: Mismatch with germline at one junction end may stem from a read error. The V call is TRBV6-1, the J call TRBJ2-7; 8 bases are shared with TRBD1. The CDR3 covers 19 residues. CDR1 is MNHNS and CDR2 is SASEGT in the germline V gene. The CDR3 reads CASTERGRQGSSPPREQYF. The CDR3 DNA sequence: TGTGCCAGCACTGAAAGGGGGAGACAGGGGTCCAGCCCCCCCCGCGAGCAGTACTTC.

V gene TRBV6-5 combines with J gene TRBJ2-7, with D perhaps TRBD2 (6 bases). Deletions cut 0 bases from V and 5 bases from J, with 11 bases between. The CDR3 is 14 amino acids. Germline V gives CDR1 MNHEY, CDR2 SVGAGI. In nucleotides, the CDR3 is TGTGCCAGCAGTTACTCGTGGAGGGCGGACGAGCAGTACTTC. Its protein product is CASSYSWRADEQYF.